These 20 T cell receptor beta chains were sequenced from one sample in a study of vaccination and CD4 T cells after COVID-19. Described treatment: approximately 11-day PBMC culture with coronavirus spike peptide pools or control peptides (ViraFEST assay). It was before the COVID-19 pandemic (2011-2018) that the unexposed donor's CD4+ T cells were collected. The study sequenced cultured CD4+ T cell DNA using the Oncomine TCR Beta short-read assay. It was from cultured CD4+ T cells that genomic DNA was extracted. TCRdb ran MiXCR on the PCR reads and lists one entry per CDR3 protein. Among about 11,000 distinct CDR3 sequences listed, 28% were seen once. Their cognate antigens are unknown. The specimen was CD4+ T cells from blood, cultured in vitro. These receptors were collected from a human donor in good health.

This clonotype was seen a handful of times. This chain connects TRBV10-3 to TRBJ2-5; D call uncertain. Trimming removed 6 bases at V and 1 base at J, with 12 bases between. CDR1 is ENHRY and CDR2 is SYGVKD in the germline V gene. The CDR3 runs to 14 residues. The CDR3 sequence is CAIRPREGQETQYF. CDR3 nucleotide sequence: TGTGCCATCAGACCTAGAGAAGGCCAAGAGACCCAGTACTTC.

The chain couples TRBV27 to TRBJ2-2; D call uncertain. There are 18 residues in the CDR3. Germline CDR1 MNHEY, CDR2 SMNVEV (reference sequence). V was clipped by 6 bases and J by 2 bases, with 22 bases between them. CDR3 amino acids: CASSRSFLSGANTGELFF. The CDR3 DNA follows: TGTGCCAGCAGCCGATCCTTCTTGAGTGGAGCAAACACCGGGGAGCTGTTTTTT.

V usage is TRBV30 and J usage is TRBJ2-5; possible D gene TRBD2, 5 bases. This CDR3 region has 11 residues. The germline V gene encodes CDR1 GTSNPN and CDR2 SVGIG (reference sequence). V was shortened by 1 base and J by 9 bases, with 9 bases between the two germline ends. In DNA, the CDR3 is TGTGCCTGGAGTGGAGGGCTAGCCCAGTACTTC. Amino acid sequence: CAWSGGLAQYF.

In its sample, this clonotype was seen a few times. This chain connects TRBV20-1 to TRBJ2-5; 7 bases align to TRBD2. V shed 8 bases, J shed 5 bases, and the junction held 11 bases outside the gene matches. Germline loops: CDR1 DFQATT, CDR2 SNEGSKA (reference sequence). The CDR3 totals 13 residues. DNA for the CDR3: TGCAGTCCCTCCCAGGGAGGGTCGGAGACCCAGTACTTC. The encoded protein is CSPSQGGSETQYF.

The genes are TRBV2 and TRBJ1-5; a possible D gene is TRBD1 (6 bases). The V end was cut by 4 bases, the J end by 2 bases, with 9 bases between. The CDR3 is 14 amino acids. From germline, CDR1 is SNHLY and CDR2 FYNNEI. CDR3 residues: CASSVRGGNQPQHF. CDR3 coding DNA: TGTGCCAGCAGTGTCAGGGGCGGCAATCAGCCCCAGCATTTT.

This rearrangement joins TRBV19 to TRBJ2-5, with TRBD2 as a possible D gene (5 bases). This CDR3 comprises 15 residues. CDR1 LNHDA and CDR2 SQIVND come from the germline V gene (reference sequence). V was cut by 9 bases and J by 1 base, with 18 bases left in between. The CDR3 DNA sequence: TGTGCCAGCTCCGCCGGGGTAGGCAGCCAAGAGACCCAGTACTTC. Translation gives CASSAGVGSQETQYF.

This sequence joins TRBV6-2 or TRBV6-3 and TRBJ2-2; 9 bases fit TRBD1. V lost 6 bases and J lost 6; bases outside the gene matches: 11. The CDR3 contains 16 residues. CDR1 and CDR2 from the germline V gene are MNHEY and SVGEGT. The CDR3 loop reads CASRRSGQGGSGELFF. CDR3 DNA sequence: TGTGCCAGCAGGAGATCGGGACAGGGTGGTTCCGGGGAGCTGTTTTTT.

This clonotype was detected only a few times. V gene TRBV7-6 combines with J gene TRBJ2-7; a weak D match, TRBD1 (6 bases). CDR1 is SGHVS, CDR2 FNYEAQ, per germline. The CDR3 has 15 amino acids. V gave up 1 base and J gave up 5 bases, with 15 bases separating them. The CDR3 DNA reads TGTGCCAGCAGCTTAGAGCAGGGGCAGTTCCACGAGCAGTACTTC. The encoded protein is CASSLEQGQFHEQYF.

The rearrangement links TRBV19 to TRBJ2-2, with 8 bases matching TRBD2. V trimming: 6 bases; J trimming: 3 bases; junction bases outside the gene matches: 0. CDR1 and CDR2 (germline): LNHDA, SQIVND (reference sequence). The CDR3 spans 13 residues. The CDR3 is CASSGRDTGELFF. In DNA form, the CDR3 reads TGTGCCAGTAGCGGGAGGGACACCGGGGAGCTGTTTTTT.

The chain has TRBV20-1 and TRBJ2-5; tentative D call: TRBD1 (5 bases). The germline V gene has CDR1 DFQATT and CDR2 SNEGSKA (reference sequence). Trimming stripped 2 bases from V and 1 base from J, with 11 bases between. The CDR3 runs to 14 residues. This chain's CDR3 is CSARSFRGQETQYF. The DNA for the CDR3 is TGCAGTGCTAGATCTTTTAGGGGCCAAGAGACCCAGTACTTC.

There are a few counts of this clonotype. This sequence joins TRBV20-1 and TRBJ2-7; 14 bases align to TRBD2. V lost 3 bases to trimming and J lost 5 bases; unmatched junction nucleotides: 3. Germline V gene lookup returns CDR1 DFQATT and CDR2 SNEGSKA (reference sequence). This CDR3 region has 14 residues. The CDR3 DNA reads TGCAGTGCTAGGGGACTAGCGGGAGCCCACGAGCAGTACTTC. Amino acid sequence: CSARGLAGAHEQYF.

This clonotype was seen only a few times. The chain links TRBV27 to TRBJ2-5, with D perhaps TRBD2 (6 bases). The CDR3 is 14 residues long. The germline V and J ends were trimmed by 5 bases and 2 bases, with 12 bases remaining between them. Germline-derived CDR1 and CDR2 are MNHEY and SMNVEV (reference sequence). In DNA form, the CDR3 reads TGTGCCAGCAGTCCTCGAGGAGGGCAAGAGACCCAGTACTTC. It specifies CASSPRGGQETQYF.

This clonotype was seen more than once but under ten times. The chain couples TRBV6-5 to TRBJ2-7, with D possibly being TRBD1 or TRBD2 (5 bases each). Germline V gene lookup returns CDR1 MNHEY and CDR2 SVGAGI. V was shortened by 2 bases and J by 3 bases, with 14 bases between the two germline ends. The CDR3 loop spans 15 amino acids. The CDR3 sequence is CASSYGPGLLYEQYF. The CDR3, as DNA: TGTGCCAGCAGTTACGGACCGGGGCTTCTCTACGAGCAGTACTTC.

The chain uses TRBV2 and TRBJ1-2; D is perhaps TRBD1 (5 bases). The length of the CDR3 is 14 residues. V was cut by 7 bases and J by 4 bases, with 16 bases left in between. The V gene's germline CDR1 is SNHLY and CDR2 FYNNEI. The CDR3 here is CASTKFTDTYGYTF. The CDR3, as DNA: TGTGCCAGCACTAAATTCACGGACACCTATGGCTACACCTTC.

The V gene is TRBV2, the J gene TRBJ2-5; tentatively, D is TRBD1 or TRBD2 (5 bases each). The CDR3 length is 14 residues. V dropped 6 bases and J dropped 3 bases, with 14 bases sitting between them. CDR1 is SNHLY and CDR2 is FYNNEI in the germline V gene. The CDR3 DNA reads TGTGCCAGCAGCCCCCCCGGGGCCAAAGAGACCCAGTACTTC. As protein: CASSPPGAKETQYF.

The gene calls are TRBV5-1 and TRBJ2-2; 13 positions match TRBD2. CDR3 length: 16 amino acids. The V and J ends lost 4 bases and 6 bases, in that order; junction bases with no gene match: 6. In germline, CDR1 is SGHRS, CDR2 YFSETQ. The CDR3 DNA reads TGCGCCAGCAGCGCCGGACTAGCGGGAGTGGCCGGGGAGCTGTTTTTT. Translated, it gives CASSAGLAGVAGELFF.

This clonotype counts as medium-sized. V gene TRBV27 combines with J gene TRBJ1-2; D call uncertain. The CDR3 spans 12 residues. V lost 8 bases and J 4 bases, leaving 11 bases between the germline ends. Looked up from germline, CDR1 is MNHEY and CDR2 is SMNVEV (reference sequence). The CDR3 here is CASGETFYGYTF. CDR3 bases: TGTGCCAGCGGAGAGACTTTCTATGGCTACACCTTC.

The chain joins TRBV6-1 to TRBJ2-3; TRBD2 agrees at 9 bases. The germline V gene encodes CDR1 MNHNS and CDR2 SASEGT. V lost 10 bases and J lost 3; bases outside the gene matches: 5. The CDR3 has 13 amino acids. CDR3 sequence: CATMAGGTDTQYF. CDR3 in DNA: TGTGCCACCATGGCGGGGGGGACAGATACGCAGTATTTT.

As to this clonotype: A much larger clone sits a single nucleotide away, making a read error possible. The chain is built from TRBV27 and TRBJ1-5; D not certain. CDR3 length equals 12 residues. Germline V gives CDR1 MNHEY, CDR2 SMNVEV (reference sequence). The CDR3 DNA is TGTGTCAGCAGCATTATTGGAGAGCCCCAGCATTTT. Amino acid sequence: CVSSIIGEPQHF.

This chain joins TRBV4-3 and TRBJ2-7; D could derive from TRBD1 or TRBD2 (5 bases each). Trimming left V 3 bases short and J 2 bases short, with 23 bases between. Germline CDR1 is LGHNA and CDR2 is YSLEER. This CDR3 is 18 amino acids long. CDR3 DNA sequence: TGCGCCAGCAGCCATACCGGGACGTCAAGTTGGGGCACCTACGAGCAGTACTTC. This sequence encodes CASSHTGTSSWGTYEQYF.